The 2 T cell receptor beta chains presented below share a single source sample, sequenced in a study of cytomegalovirus exposure and HLA in healthy donors. The PCR made use of 60 Vbeta and 13 Jbeta primers. Produced via immunoSEQ multiplex PCR; TCRdb's table is partial and in-frame only. The sample includes 200,000 to 250,000 clones, 82% of them seen just once. Sample: PBMCs. These TCRs come from a woman in her forties in good health and CMV-seropositive.

This chain's CDR3 is CASSINGDTSTDTQYF. DNA of the CDR3: TGTGCCAGTAGTATAAACGGGGACACCAGCACAGATACGCAGTATTTT. The gene calls are TRBV19 and TRBJ2-3; a possible D gene is TRBD1 (6 bases). V was cut by 2 bases and J by 0 bases, with 12 bases left in between. CDR1 is LNHDA and CDR2 is SQIVND in the germline V gene (reference sequence). This CDR3 comprises 16 residues.

The J gene is TRBJ1-1, the V gene TRBV2; D not resolved. Germline lookup yields CDR1 SNHLY and CDR2 FYNNEI. Trimming left V 7 bases short and J 3 bases short, with 6 bases between. The CDR3 totals 11 residues. CDR3 amino acids: CASKVDTEAFF. The DNA of the CDR3 is TGTGCCAGCAAAGTAGACACTGAAGCTTTCTTT. The full variable domain, its missing parts supplied by reference TRBV2 and TRBJ1-1, is EPEVTQTPSHQVTQMGQEVILRCVPISNHLYFYWYRQILGQKVEFLVSFYNNEISEKSEIFDDQFSVERPDGSNFTLKIRSTKLEDSAMYFCASKVDTEAFFGQGTRLTVV.